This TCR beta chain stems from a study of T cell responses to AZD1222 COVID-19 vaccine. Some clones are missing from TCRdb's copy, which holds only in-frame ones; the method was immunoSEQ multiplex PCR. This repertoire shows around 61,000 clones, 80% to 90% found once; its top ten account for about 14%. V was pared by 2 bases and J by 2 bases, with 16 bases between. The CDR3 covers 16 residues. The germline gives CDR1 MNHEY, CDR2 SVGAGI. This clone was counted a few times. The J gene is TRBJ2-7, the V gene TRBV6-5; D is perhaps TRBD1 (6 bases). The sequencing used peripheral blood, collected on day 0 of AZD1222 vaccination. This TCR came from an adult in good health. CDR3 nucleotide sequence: TGTGCCAGCAGTTACGCCCGGGACATCCAAACCTACGAGCAGTACTTC. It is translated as CASSYARDIQTYEQYF.